This T cell receptor beta chain emerged from a study of PD-1 blockade in classical Hodgkin lymphoma. The table lists this clone with a few counts. What it recognizes is unknown. Study-wide results and limits: The authors have not defined what causes the repertoire differences, possibly disease activity or prior therapy. Patients with a complete response exhibited baseline diversity comparable to newly diagnosed patients.

The table came from immunoSEQ multiplex PCR; TCRdb's copy has only in-frame clones and leaves some out. Of tens of thousands of clones in the sample, roughly nine tenths were seen once. The CDR3 contains 15 residues. Germline V gene sequence: CDR1 SGDLS, CDR2 YYNGEE. With V trimmed by 4 bases and J by 6 bases, 3 bases remained unmatched. As to time point: cycle 4 day 1 (C4D1), after 6 weeks of nivolumab. No patient escaped relapse after autologous stem cell transplantation, and brentuximab vedotin exposure varied. Each best response was a complete response, a partial response or progressive disease. V is TRBV9 and J is TRBJ2-1; 14 positions match TRBD2. Material: peripheral blood mononuclear cells (PBMCs), obtained before the fourth cycle of nivolumab. The clonotype was recovered from a human donor with classical Hodgkin lymphoma. This CDR3 reads CASSPGLAGGNEQFF. In nucleotides, the CDR3 is TGTGCCAGCAGCCCCGGACTAGCGGGGGGCAATGAGCAGTTCTTC.